A selection of T cell receptor beta chains follows, all from one sample in a study of CD8 T cells in ankylosing spondylitis. TCRdb recomputed calls from the 5' RACE reads with MiXCR, one row per CDR3 protein. The sample contains about 390,000 distinct CDR3 sequences, 20% to 25% of which appear only once. What was sequenced was blood, either unsorted or a sorted T cell fraction (not recorded which). All receptors come from a male donor with ankylosing spondylitis. CDR3s include the opening cysteine and the closing phenylalanine or tryptophan. The D gene is left open where the match is weak. Not every row has a clone size; where given, it reads once, few, many or a size class.

>17|TRBJ2-3|NA|TRBV5-1|NA
CASSFETGTDGTDTQYF
TGCGCCAGCAGCTTCGAAACCGGGACCGACGGCACAGATACGCAGTATTTT
>15|TRBJ2-3|TRBD2|TRBV20-1|NA
CSARKSGGGTDTQYF
TGCAGTGCTAGGAAGTCGGGAGGGGGCACAGATACGCAGTATTTT
>12|TRBJ2-7|NA|TRBV28|NA
CASSLLSGTRAF
TGTGCCAGCAGTTTGTTATCAGGCACGAGGGCCTTC
>14|TRBJ2-7|TRBD1|TRBV7-9|few
CASSVRQGAYEQYF
TGTGCCAGCAGCGTCCGACAGGGAGCTTACGAGCAGTACTTC
>15|TRBJ2-7|TRBD2|TRBV9|NA
CASSVGAAGVGEQYF
TGTGCCAGCAGCGTAGGGGCGGCGGGAGTGGGCGAGCAGTACTTC
>14|TRBJ2-1|TRBD2|TRBV9|NA
CASSVVGLASEQFF
TGTGCCAGCAGCGTAGTTGGACTAGCGAGCGAGCAGTTCTTC
>16|TRBJ2-1|TRBD1|TRBV18|NA
CASSPSTDRGYNEQFF
TGTGCCAGCTCACCATCGACCGACAGGGGTTACAATGAGCAGTTCTTC
>13|TRBJ1-5|NA|TRBV5-1|NA
CASSRDGYQPQHF
TGCGCCAGCAGCAGGGACGGTTATCAGCCCCAGCATTTT
>15|TRBJ2-4|NA|TRBV3-1|few
CASSQGAGEKNIQYF
TGTGCCAGCAGCCAAGGGGCAGGGGAAAAAAACATTCAGTACTTC
>13|TRBJ1-2|NA|TRBV12-3/TRBV12-4|few
CASTRNRLYGYTF
TGTGCCAGCACTCGGAACAGGCTGTATGGCTACACCTTC
>15|TRBJ2-7|NA|TRBV19|NA
CASSGRAWGNYEQYF
TGTGCCAGTAGTGGCCGTGCGTGGGGGAACTACGAGCAGTACTTC